This record looks at one TCR beta chain sequence and its context. With 6 bases removed from V and 0 bases from J, the gap between germline ends came to 9 bases. In germline, CDR1 is MNHEY, CDR2 SMNVEV (reference sequence). CDR3 length equals 14 residues. This entry belongs to a study of CD8 T cells in Susac syndrome. Random hexamers were used to reverse transcribe 0.5 to 1 ug of RNA. Using its own MiXCR run on the immunoSEQ multiplex PCR reads, TCRdb lists one record per CDR3 protein. The repertoire includes tens of thousands of distinct CDR3 sequences, 90% to 95% of them detected once, and approximately 0.9% sits in the top ten.

Specimen: CD8+ T cells from PBMCs. The J gene is TRBJ1-5, the V gene TRBV27, with D unclear. The source of this sequence is a human donor with Susac syndrome. CDR3 sequence: CASRSSYSNQPQHF. Written as DNA, the CDR3 is TGTGCCAGCAGAAGCAGTTATAGCAATCAGCCCCAGCATTTT.